This TCR beta chain derives from a study of blood T cell repertoires in COVID-19. Study summary: Both acute and convalescent COVID-19 samples were obtained from the United States, Italy and Spain. Sources were T cells, B-cell-depleted T cells, or PBMCs; the material itself was cDNA or gDNA.

Cohort assignment relied on participant-reported clinical history. V lost 1 base, J lost 5 bases, and 10 bases stayed unmatched. The germline gives CDR1 LNHNV, CDR2 YYDKDF (reference sequence). This CDR3 has 16 residues. Per the original data handling: Reference gene primer amplification gave nucleated cell count estimates. TCRdb keeps only in-frame clones here, not all; method: immunoSEQ multiplex PCR. The V and J calls and clone size come from that table; D and trimming were worked out from the DNA. The sample carries about 180,000 clones, 70% to 80% recorded once. Material: PBMCs or T cells enriched from blood (not recorded which). The rearrangement uses TRBV15 and TRBJ2-5; 7 nucleotides match TRBD2. The source of this sequence is a man aged 55 to 69 who had been exposed to COVID-19. CDR3 sequence reads: CATSRVSGMGAETQYF. The CDR3 DNA reads TGTGCCACCAGCAGAGTAAGCGGGATGGGAGCGGAGACCCAGTACTTC.